This entry features one T cell receptor beta chain sequence. TCRdb's copy holds only in-frame clones and misses some; the assay was immunoSEQ multiplex PCR. In the table there are 90,000 to 120,000 clones, about nine tenths of which are singletons. These data are taken from a study of T cell changes during pregnancy in multiple sclerosis. This CDR3 has 14 residues. Germline V gene data show CDR1 as MGHDK and CDR2 as SYGVNS. V lost 7 bases, J lost 3 bases, and 8 bases stayed unmatched. The specimen was peripheral blood, collected after pregnancy. This sequence joins TRBV25-1 and TRBJ1-2; TRBD1 matches 7 bases. This TCR came from a female donor with multiple sclerosis, enrolled in a pregnancy study. CDR3 coding DNA: TGTGCCAGCATGCCGACAGGGCAACACTATGGCTACACCTTC. Amino acids: CASMPTGQHYGYTF.